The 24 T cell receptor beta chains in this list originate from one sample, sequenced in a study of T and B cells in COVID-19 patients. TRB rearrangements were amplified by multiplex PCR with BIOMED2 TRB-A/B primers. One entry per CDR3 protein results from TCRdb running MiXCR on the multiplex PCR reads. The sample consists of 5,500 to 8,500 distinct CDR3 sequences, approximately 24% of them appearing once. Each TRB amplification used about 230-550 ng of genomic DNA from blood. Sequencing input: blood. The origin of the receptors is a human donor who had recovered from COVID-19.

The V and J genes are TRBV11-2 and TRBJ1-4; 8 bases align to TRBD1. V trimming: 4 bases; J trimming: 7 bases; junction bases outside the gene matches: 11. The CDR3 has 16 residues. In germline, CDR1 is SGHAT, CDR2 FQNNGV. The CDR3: CASSSLRGRWGEKLFF. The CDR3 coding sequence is TGTGCCAGCAGCTCCCTCAGGGGGCGCTGGGGTGAAAAACTGTTTTTT.

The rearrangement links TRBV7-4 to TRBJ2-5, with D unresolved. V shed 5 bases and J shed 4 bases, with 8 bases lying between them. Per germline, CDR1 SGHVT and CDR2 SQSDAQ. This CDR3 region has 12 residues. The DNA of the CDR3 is TGTGCCAGCAGCCCCGCCGGAGAGACCCAGTACTTC. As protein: CASSPAGETQYF.

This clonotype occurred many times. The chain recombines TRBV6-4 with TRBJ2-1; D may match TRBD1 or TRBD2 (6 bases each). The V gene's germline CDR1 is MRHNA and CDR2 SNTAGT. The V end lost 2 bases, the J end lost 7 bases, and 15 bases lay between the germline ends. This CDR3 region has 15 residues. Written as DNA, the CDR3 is TGTGCCAGCAGTGACCCCACGGGGGCTATTAATGAGCAGTTCTTC. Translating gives CASSDPTGAINEQFF.

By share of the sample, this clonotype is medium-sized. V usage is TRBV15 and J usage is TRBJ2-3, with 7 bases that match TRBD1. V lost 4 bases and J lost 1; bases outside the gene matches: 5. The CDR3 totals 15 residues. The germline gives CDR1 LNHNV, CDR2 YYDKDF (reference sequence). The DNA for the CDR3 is TGTGCCACCAGCACTAGACAGGGTGGCACAGATACGCAGTATTTT. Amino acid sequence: CATSTRQGGTDTQYF.

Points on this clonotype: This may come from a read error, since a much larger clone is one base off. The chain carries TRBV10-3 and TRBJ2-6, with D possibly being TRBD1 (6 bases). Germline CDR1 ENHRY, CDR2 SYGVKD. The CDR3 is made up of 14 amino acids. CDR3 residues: CVAHRDSGANVLTF. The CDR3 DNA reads TGTGTCGCACACAGGGACTCTGGGGCCAACGTCCTGACTTTC.

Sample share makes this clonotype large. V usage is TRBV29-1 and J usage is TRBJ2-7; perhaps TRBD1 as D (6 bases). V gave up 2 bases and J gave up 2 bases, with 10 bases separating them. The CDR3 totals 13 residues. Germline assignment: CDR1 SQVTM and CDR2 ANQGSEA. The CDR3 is CSVERDMPYEQYF. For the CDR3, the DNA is TGCAGCGTTGAACGGGACATGCCCTACGAGCAGTACTTC.

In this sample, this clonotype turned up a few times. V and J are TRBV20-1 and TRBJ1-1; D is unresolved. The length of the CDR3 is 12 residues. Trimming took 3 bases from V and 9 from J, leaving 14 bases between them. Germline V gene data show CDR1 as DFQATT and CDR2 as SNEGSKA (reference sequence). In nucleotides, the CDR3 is TGCAGTGCTAGTAAGTCAGGAGTTCAAGCTTTCTTT. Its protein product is CSASKSGVQAFF.

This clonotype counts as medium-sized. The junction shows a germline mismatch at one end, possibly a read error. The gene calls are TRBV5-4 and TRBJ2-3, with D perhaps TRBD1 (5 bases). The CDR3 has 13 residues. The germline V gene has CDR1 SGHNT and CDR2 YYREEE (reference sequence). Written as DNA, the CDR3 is TGTGCCAGCGGCGAGCAGGGCTTAGATACGGAGTATTTT. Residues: CASGEQGLDTEYF.

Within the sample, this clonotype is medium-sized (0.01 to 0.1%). CDR3 DNA sequence: TGTGCCGCAGGGGGGGTACCTGGAAACACCATATATTTT. Amino acids: CAAGGVPGNTIYF. The chain joins TRBV27 to TRBJ1-3; TRBD1 matches at 7 bases. The junction had 6 bases not matched to a gene; V was cut back by 11 bases and J by 2 bases. The V gene's germline CDR1 is MNHEY and CDR2 SMNVEV (reference sequence). The CDR3 consists of 13 residues.

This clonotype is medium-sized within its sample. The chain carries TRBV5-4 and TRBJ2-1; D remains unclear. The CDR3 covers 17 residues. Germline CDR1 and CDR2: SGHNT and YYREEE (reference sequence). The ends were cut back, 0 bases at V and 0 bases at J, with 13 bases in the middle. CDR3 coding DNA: TGTGCCAGCAGCTTGGAGGCTGTGTCAGGCTCCTACAATGAGCAGTTCTTC. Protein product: CASSLEAVSGSYNEQFF.

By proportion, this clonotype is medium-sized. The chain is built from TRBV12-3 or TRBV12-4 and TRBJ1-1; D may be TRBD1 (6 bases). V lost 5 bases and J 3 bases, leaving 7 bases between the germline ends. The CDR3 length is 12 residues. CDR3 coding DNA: TGTGCCAGCAGTACAGGGTACACTGAAGCTTTCTTT. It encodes CASSTGYTEAFF.

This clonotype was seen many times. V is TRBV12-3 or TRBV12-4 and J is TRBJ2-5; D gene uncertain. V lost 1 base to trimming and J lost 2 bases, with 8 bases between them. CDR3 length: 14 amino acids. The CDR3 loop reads CASSLGIGQETQYF. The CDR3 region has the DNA TGTGCCAGCAGTTTAGGTATAGGGCAAGAGACCCAGTACTTC.

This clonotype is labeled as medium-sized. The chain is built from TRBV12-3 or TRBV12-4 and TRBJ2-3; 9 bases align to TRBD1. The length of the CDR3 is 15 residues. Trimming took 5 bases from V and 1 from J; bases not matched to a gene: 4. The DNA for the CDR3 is TGTGCCAGCAGTCCGGGACAGGGTCGCACAGATACGCAGTATTTT. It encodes CASSPGQGRTDTQYF.

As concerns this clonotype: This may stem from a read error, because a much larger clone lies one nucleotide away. CDR3 sequence: CASSTQGREDYGYTF. The CDR3 DNA follows: TGTGCCAGTAGTACCCAGGGCAGGGAGGACTATGGCTACACCTTC. V usage is TRBV19 and J usage is TRBJ1-2; TRBD1 is a possible D gene (5 bases). V lost 4 bases, J lost 3 bases, and 15 bases lay in between. This CDR3 comprises 15 residues. In germline, CDR1 is LNHDA, CDR2 SQIVND (reference sequence).

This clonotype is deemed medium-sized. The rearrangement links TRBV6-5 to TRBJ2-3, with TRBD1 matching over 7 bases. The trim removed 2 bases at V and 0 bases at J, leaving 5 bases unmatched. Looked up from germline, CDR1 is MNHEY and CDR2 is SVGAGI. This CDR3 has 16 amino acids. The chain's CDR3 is CASSYGPGQSTDTQYF. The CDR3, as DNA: TGTGCCAGCAGTTACGGACCGGGACAGAGCACAGATACGCAGTATTTT.

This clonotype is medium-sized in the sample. The CDR3 nucleotides are TGTGCCAGTAGTACTAGAAATACTTACAATGAGCAGTTCTTC. Translated, it gives CASSTRNTYNEQFF. The V gene is TRBV19, the J gene TRBJ2-1; D uncertain. Trimming stripped 4 bases from V and 4 bases from J, with 11 bases between. The CDR3 is 14 residues long. Germline V gene sequence: CDR1 LNHDA, CDR2 SQIVND (reference sequence).

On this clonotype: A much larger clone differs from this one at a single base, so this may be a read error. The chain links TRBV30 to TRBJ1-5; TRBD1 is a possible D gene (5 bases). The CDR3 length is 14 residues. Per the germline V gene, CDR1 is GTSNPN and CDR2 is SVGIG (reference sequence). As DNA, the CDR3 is TGTGCCTGGAGTCAGACAGTTAGCAATCAGCACCAGCATTTT. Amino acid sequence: CAWSQTVSNQHQHF.

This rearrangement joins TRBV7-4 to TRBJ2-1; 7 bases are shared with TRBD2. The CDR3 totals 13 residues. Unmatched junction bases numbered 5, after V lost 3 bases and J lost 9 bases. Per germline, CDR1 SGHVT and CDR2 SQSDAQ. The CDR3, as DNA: TGTGCCAGCAGCTTCGGGGGGTCGGTTGAGCAGTTCTTC. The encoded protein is CASSFGGSVEQFF.

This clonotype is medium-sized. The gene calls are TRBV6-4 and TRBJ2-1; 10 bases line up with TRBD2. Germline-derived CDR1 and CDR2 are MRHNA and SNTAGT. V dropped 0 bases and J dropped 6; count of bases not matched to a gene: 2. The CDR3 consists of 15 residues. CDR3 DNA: TGTGCCAGCAGTGACTCGAGCGGGGGGGCCAATGAGCAGTTCTTC. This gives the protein CASSDSSGGANEQFF.

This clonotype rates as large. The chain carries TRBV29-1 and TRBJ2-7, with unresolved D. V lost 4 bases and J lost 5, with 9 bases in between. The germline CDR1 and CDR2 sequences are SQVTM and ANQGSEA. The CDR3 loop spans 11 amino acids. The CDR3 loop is CSVALGDEQYF. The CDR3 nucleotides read TGCAGCGTTGCATTAGGCGACGAGCAGTACTTC.

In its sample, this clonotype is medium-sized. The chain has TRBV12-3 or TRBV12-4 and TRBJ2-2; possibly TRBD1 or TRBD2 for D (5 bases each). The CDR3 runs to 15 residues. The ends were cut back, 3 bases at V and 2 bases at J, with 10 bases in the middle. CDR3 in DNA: TGTGCCAGCAGTTTTAGGGGAGCTAACACCGGGGAGCTGTTTTTT. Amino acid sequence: CASSFRGANTGELFF.

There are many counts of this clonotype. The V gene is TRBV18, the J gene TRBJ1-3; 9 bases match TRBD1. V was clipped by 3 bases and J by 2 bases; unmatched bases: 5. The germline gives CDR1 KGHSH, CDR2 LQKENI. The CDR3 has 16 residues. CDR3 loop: CASSPTGTGTGNTIYF. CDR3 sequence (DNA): TGTGCCAGCTCACCCACCGGGACAGGGACTGGAAACACCATATATTTT. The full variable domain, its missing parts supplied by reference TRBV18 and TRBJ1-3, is NAGVMQNPRHLVRRRGQEARLRCSPMKGHSHVYWYRQLPEEGLKFMVYLQKENIIDESGMPKERFSAEFPKEGPSILRIQQVVRGDSAAYFCASSPTGTGTGNTIYFGEGSWLTVV.

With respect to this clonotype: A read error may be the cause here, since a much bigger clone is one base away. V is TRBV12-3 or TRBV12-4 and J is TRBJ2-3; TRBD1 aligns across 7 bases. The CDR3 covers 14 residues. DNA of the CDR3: TGTGCCAGCTGTTTAAGTTCCACCGGGACAGCCCAGTATTTT. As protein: CASCLSSTGTAQYF.

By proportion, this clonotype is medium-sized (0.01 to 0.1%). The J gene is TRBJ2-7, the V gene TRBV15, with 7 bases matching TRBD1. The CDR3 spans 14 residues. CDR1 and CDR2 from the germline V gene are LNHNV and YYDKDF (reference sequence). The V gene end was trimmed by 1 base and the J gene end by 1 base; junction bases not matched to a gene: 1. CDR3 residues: CATSRGGQSYEQYF. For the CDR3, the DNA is TGTGCCACCAGCAGAGGGGGACAGTCCTACGAGCAGTACTTC.